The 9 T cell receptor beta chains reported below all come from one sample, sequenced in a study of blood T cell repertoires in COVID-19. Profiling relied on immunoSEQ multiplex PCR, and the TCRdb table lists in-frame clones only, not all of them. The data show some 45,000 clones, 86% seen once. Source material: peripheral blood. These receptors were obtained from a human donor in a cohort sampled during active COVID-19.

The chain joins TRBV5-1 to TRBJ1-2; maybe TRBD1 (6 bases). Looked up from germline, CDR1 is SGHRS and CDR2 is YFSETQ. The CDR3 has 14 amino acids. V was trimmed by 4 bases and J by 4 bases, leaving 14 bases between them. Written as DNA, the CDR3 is TGCGCCAGCAGCCAAGGACAGCCTCTCTATGGCTACACCTTC. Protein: CASSQGQPLYGYTF.

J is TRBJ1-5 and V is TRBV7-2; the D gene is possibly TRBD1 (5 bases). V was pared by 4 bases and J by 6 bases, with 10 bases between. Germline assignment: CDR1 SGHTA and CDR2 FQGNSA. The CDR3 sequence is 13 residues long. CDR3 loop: CASSSGGGQPQHF. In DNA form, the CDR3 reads TGTGCCAGCAGCTCTGGGGGAGGTCAGCCCCAGCATTTT.

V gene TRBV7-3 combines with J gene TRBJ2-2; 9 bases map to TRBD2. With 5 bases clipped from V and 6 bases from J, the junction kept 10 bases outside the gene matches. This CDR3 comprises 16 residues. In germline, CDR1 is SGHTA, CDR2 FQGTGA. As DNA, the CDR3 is TGTGCCAGCAGCCCGCGCGGGGGGGCCTCCCCCGGGGAGCTGTTTTTT. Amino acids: CASSPRGGASPGELFF. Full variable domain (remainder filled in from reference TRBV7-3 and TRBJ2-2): GAGVSQTPSNKVTEKGKYVELRCDPISGHTALYWYRQSLGQGPEFLIYFQGTGAADDSGLPNDRFFAVRPEGSVSTLKIQRTERGDSAVYLCASSPRGGASPGELFFGEGSRLTVL.

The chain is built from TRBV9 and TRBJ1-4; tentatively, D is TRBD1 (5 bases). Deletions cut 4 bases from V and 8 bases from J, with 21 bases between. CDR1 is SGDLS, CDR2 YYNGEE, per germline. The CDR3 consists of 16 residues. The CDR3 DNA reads TGTGCCAGCAGCTCCCGAGGAAGTGACCCAGGGGAAAAACTGTTTTTT. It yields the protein CASSSRGSDPGEKLFF.

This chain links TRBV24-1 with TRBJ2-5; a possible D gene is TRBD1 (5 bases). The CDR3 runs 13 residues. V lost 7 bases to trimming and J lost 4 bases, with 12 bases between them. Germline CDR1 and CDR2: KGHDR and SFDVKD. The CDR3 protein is CATSLRGGETQYF. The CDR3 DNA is TGTGCCACCAGCCTTAGGGGTGGAGAGACCCAGTACTTC.

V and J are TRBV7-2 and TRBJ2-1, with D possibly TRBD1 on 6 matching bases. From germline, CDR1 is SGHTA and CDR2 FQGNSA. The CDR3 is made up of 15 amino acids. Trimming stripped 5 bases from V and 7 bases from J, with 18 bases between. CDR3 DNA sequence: TGTGCCAGCAGCGAAGGACAGTTAAATAGGAATGAGCAGTTCTTC. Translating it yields CASSEGQLNRNEQFF.

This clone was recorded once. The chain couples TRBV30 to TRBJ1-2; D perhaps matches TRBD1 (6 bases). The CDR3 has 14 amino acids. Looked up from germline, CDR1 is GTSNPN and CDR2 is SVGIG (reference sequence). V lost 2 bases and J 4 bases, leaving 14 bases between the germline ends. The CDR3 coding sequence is TGTGCCTGGAGTCAACAGGGATCCGCCTATGGCTACACCTTC. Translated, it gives CAWSQQGSAYGYTF.

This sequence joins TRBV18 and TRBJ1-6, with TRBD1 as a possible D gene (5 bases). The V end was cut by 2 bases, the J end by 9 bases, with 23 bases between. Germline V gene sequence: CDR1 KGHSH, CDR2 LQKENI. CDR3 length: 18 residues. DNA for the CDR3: TGTGCCAGCTCACCATTTGAGTTTGCGGGGGTTGGAGGTTCACCCCTCCACTTT. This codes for CASSPFEFAGVGGSPLHF.

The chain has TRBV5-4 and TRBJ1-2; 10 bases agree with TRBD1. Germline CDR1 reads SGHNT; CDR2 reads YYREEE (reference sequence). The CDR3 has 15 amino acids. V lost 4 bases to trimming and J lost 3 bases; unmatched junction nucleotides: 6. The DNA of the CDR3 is TGTGCCAGCAGCCTCATGACAGGGGGCTACTATGGCTACACCTTC. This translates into CASSLMTGGYYGYTF.